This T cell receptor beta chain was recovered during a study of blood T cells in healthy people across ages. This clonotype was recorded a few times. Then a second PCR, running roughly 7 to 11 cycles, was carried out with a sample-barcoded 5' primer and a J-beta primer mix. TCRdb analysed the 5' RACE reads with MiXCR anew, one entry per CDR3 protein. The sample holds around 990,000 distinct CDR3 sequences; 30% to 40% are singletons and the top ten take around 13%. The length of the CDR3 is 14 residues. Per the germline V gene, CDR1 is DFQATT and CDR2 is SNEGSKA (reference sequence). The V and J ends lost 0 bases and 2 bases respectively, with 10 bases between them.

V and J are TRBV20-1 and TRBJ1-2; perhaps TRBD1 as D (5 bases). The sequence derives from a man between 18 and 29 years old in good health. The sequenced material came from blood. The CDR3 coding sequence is TGCAGTGCTAGAGAGTTGGAGGGGAACTATGGCTACACCTTC. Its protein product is CSARELEGNYGYTF.